Listed here are 10 T cell receptor beta chains from one sample, sequenced in a study of cytomegalovirus exposure and HLA in healthy donors. Repertoires were generated with immunoSEQ multiplex PCR, while TCRdb's copy carries only in-frame clones and drops some. The sample contains 150,000 to 200,000 clones, about 85% of which appear only once. The sample was PBMCs. Receptors originate from a man between 25 and 39 years old in good health and CMV-seropositive.

This chain connects TRBV19 to TRBJ1-1; D unresolved. V was pared by 7 bases and J by 3 bases, with 12 bases between. CDR1 and CDR2 from the germline V gene are LNHDA and SQIVND (reference sequence). The CDR3 has 13 amino acids. The CDR3 DNA sequence: TGTGCCAGTAAGATCCCTCAGGACACTGAAGCTTTCTTT. This sequence encodes CASKIPQDTEAFF. Full variable domain (remainder filled in from reference TRBV19 and TRBJ1-1): DGGITQSPKYLFRKEGQNVTLSCEQNLNHDAMYWYRQDPGQGLRLIYYSQIVNDFQKGDIAEGYSVSREKKESFPLTVTSAQKNPTAFYLCASKIPQDTEAFFGQGTRLTVV.

The J gene is TRBJ1-6, the V gene TRBV11-2, with D unresolved. V dropped 1 base and J dropped 7 bases, with 14 bases sitting between them. The CDR3 is 16 residues long. CDR1 and CDR2 from the germline V gene are SGHAT and FQNNGV. CDR3 bases: TGTGCCAGCAGCTTAGGAGGCGGATCCGGCAATTCACCCCTCCACTTT. Translated: CASSLGGGSGNSPLHF. The entire variable domain, with the rest obtained from reference TRBV11-2 and TRBJ1-6, is as follows: EAGVAQSPRYKIIEKRQSVAFWCNPISGHATLYWYQQILGQGPKLLIQFQNNGVVDDSQLPKDRFSAERLKGVDSTLKIQPAKLEDSAVYLCASSLGGGSGNSPLHFGNGTRLTVT.

The chain employs TRBV5-1 and TRBJ2-7; 8 nucleotides match TRBD1. This CDR3 comprises 15 residues. Germline V lookup: CDR1 SGHRS, CDR2 YFSETQ. V dropped 5 bases and J dropped 1; count of bases not matched to a gene: 8. The CDR3 DNA sequence: TGCGCCAGCAGTACCCGACAGGGGATATCCTACGAGCAGTACTTC. Residues: CASSTRQGISYEQYF.

The chain recombines TRBV27 with TRBJ1-5; D is unclear. The CDR3 loop spans 14 amino acids. Trimming took off 2 bases at V and 4 bases at J, with 9 bases between the two ends. Germline values: CDR1 MNHEY, CDR2 SMNVEV (reference sequence). CDR3 coding DNA: TGTGCCAGCAGTTTACATCCCCGGAATCAGCCCCAGCATTTT. It is translated as CASSLHPRNQPQHF.

This clone was seen once. The chain combines TRBV5-6 with TRBJ1-1; 8 nucleotides line up with TRBD1. V dropped 2 bases and J dropped 3; count of bases not matched to a gene: 6. The CDR3 length is 15 residues. Germline loops: CDR1 SGHDT, CDR2 YYEEEE. In DNA form, the CDR3 reads TGTGCCAGCAGCTTCGGGACAGGACCCCACACTGAAGCTTTCTTT. Its translation: CASSFGTGPHTEAFF.

This clone was counted between two and nine times. The chain combines TRBV5-1 with TRBJ1-6; TRBD1 agrees at 8 bases. Germline CDR1 and CDR2: SGHRS and YFSETQ. With 5 bases clipped from V and 7 bases from J, the junction kept 5 bases outside the gene matches. This CDR3 contains 14 residues. The chain's CDR3 is CASRTGAENSPLHF. CDR3 DNA sequence: TGCGCCAGCAGGACAGGGGCAGAGAATTCACCCCTCCACTTT.

This clone was counted once. The gene calls are TRBV19 and TRBJ2-2; D is ambiguous. Trimming shortened V by 5 bases and J by 0 bases, and 10 bases separated the two germline ends. This CDR3 has 15 residues. Germline-derived CDR1 and CDR2 are LNHDA and SQIVND (reference sequence). CDR3 DNA sequence: TGTGCCAGTAGTGTTTTGCAGGCGAACACCGGGGAGCTGTTTTTT. This codes for CASSVLQANTGELFF.

The rearrangement joins TRBV11-2 to TRBJ2-1; 9 nucleotides align to TRBD2. Germline assignment: CDR1 SGHAT and CDR2 FQNNGV. After removal of 4 bases from V and 6 bases from J, the junction contained 7 bases not matched to a gene. This CDR3 spans 15 amino acids. This CDR3 is CASSWGLALGNEQFF. CDR3 bases: TGTGCCAGCAGCTGGGGACTAGCCCTGGGCAATGAGCAGTTCTTC.

The V call is TRBV7-2, the J call TRBJ2-1, with 15 nucleotides matching TRBD2. Germline loops: CDR1 SGHTA, CDR2 FQGNSA. Germline trimming cut 0 bases from V and 5 bases from J; bases unmatched to any gene: 2. The CDR3 length is 17 residues. Here the CDR3 DNA reads TGTGCCAGCAGCTTAGCGCGGACTAGCGGGGGGGACAATGAGCAGTTCTTC. This sequence encodes CASSLARTSGGDNEQFF.

The V gene is TRBV6-6, the J gene TRBJ2-7, with D perhaps matching TRBD1 (5 bases). Trimming stripped 8 bases from V and 3 bases from J, with 8 bases between. This CDR3 region has 11 residues. Per the germline V gene, CDR1 is MNHNY and CDR2 is SVGAGI (reference sequence). Written as DNA, the CDR3 is TGTGCCAGCCAACAGGTCTACGAGCAGTACTTC. This sequence encodes CASQQVYEQYF.